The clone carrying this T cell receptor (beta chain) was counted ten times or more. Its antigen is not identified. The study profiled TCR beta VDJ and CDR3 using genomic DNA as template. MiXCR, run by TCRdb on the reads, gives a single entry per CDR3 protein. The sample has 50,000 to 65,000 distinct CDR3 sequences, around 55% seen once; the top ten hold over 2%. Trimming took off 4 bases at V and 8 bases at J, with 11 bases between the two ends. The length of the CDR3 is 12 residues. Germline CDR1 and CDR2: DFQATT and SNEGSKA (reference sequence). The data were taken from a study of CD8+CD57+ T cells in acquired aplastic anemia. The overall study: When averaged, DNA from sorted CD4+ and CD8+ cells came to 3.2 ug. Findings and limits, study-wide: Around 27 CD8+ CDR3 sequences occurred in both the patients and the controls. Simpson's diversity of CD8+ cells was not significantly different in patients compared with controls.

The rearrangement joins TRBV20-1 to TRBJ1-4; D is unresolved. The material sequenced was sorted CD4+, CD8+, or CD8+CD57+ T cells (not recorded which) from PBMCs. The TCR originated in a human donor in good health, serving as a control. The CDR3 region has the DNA TGCAGTGCTACTGGAGCCGTCGAAAAACTGTTTTTT. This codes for CSATGAVEKLFF.